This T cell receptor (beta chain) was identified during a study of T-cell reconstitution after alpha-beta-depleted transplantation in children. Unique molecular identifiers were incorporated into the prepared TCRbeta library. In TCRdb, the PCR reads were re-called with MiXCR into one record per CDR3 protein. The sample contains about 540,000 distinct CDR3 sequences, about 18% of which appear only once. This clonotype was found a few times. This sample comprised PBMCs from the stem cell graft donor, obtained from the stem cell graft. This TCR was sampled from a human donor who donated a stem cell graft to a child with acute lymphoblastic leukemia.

CDR3 region: CSAASRTGYEQYF. CDR3 sequence (DNA): TGCAGTGCGGCTTCCCGGACAGGCTACGAGCAGTACTTC. This rearrangement joins TRBV20-1 to TRBJ2-7, with 7 bases aligning to TRBD1. Germline lookup yields CDR1 DFQATT and CDR2 SNEGSKA (reference sequence). The trim removed 6 bases at V and 3 bases at J, leaving 8 bases unmatched. This CDR3 comprises 13 residues.